This paragraph reports one T cell receptor beta chain. The data are from a study of blood T cell repertoires in COVID-19. Study-wide context: Sites in the United States, Italy and Spain provided acute and convalescent COVID-19 samples. The cDNA or gDNA used as material had been derived from T cells, B-cell-depleted T cells, or PBMCs.

The CDR3 has 15 residues. The germline V gene has CDR1 LNHDA and CDR2 SQIVND (reference sequence). With V trimmed by 4 bases and J by 3 bases, 3 bases remained unmatched. Here immunoSEQ multiplex PCR was the method, and the copy in TCRdb shows in-frame clones only, minus some. The table shows roughly 380,000 clones, with more than 85% occurring only once. Cohort assignment relied on participant-reported clinical history. Cohort 3 donors counted as recovered after two negative PCRs, clearance, or resolved symptoms. The chain links TRBV19 to TRBJ2-7; 13 bases map to TRBD2. Input material: PBMCs or T cells enriched from blood (not recorded which). The receptor comes from a young woman who had recovered from COVID-19. CDR3 nucleotide sequence: TGTGCCAGTAGTACGGGACTAGCGGGGCTCTACGAGCAGTACTTC. It specifies CASSTGLAGLYEQYF.